A single T cell receptor (beta chain) is shown here with its context. This specimen belongs to a study of cytomegalovirus exposure and HLA in healthy donors. CDR3 size: 13 residues. Germline V CDR1 and CDR2: PRHDT, FYEKMQ (reference sequence). J gave up 5 bases and V 4 bases, and 3 bases lay outside the gene matches. The PCR was carried out with 60 Vbeta primers and 13 Jbeta primers. This table comes from immunoSEQ multiplex PCR, and its TCRdb copy is limited to in-frame clones, with some not included. The sample lists more than 95,000 clones, 80% occurring once. The chain carries TRBV13 and TRBJ2-5; 8 positions match TRBD2. The source material was PBMCs. This TCR came from a man aged 25-40 years in good health and CMV-seropositive. The DNA for the CDR3 is TGTGCCAGCAGCTCCGGGGGGGAGGAGACCCAGTACTTC. It yields the protein CASSSGGEETQYF.